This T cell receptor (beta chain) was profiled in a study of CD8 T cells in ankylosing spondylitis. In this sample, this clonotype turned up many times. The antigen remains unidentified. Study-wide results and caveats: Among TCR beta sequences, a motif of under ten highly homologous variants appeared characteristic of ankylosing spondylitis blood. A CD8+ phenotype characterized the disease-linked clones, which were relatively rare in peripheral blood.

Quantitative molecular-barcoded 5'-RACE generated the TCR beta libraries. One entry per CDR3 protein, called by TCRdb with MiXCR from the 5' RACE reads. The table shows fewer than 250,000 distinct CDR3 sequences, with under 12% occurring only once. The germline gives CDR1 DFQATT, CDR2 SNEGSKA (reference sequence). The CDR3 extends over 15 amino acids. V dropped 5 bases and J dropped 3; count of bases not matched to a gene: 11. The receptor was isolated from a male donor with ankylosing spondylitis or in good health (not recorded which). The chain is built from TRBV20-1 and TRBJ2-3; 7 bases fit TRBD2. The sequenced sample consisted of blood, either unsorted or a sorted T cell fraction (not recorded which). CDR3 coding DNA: TGCAGTGCTGCCACCGCTAGCGGTGTGACAGATACGCAGTATTTT. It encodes CSAATASGVTDTQYF.